The 27 T cell receptor beta chains reported below all come from one sample, sequenced in a study of shared clonotypes between healthy human individuals. Naive CD8 isolation took CD45RO-negative cells positively selected for CCR7 and excluded terminally differentiated effector memory CD45RA+ cells. Profiled with immunoSEQ multiplex PCR; TCRdb holds only in-frame clones, not every one. The table includes approximately 740,000 clones, 80% to 95% detected once. Sequenced: naive CD8+ T cells sorted from blood. These receptor sequences come from a man aged 25-45 years in good health.

The chain uses TRBV19 and TRBJ2-1, with 9 bases aligning to TRBD2. Germline V CDR1 and CDR2: LNHDA, SQIVND (reference sequence). With 3 bases clipped from V and 7 bases from J, the junction kept 4 bases outside the gene matches. The CDR3 length is 14 residues. CDR3 protein: CASSIEGLANEQFF. CDR3 nucleotide sequence: TGTGCCAGTAGTATCGAAGGACTAGCGAATGAGCAGTTCTTC.

CDR3 protein: CASSLSLAGTGELFF. The DNA for the CDR3 is TGTGCCAGCAGTTTATCACTAGCGGGCACCGGGGAGCTGTTTTTT. The chain is built from TRBV28 and TRBJ2-2; 9 bases match TRBD2. The V and J ends lost 1 base and 4 bases, in that order; junction bases with no gene match: 1. The CDR3 loop spans 15 amino acids. Germline V lookup: CDR1 MDHEN, CDR2 SYDVKM.

The chain combines TRBV5-6 with TRBJ2-7; no definite D call. V was cut by 0 bases and J by 3 bases, with 10 bases left in between. CDR3 size: 14 residues. Germline V gene lookup returns CDR1 SGHDT and CDR2 YYEEEE. The CDR3 reads CASSLVGMGYEQYF. The CDR3 DNA is TGTGCCAGCAGCTTGGTGGGGATGGGCTACGAGCAGTACTTC.

The chain joins TRBV29-1 to TRBJ2-5; D is unresolved. Trimming cost V 4 bases and J 5 bases, with 5 bases left between them. CDR1 SQVTM and CDR2 ANQGSEA come from the germline V gene. The length of the CDR3 is 10 residues. CDR3 DNA: TGCAGCGTTGCGTGGGAGACCCAGTACTTC. This gives the protein CSVAWETQYF.

The V gene is TRBV6-5, the J gene TRBJ2-7; D is unclear. The length of the CDR3 is 14 residues. Looked up from germline, CDR1 is MNHEY and CDR2 is SVGAGI. Trimming pared 6 bases from V and 1 base from J, leaving 13 bases between. CDR3 sequence reads: CASRLGSLSYEQYF. The CDR3 coding sequence is TGTGCCAGCAGGCTAGGATCATTATCCTACGAGCAGTACTTC.

This clone occurred once. The rearrangement links TRBV5-5 to TRBJ1-4; 7 nucleotides line up with TRBD1. J was trimmed by 6 bases and V by 4 bases; bases with no gene match: 18. The length of the CDR3 is 18 residues. The germline V gene encodes CDR1 SGHKS and CDR2 YYEKEE (reference sequence). CDR3 DNA sequence: TGTGCCAGCAGCCCGCCTCCCGCAACAGGGGAACGGGATGAAAAACTGTTTTTT. This gives the protein CASSPPPATGERDEKLFF.

Only a few counts were recorded for this clone. This chain links TRBV16 with TRBJ2-7, with 8 bases lining up with TRBD1. The CDR3 covers 16 residues. J lost 0 bases, V lost 4 bases, and 8 bases had no gene match. The germline V gene has CDR1 KGHSY and CDR2 FQNENV. This CDR3 reads CASSRGQGKSSYEQYF. CDR3 bases: TGTGCCAGCAGCCGAGGACAGGGCAAAAGCTCCTACGAGCAGTACTTC.

V is TRBV7-9 and J is TRBJ2-6; D gene unclear. Germline V gene data show CDR1 as SEHNR and CDR2 as FQNEAQ (reference sequence). V was trimmed by 0 bases and J by 2 bases, leaving 8 bases between them. The CDR3 runs 16 residues. The CDR3 spells CASSLAPMPGANVLTF. The CDR3 nucleotides read TGTGCCAGCAGCTTAGCACCAATGCCTGGGGCCAACGTCCTGACTTTC.

The chain has TRBV9 and TRBJ2-5; 10 bases line up with TRBD1. The V and J ends lost 3 bases and 5 bases, in that order; junction bases with no gene match: 10. Germline values: CDR1 SGDLS, CDR2 YYNGEE. This CDR3 spans 16 amino acids. The chain's CDR3 is CASSDPGQGLRETQYF. The CDR3 nucleotides are TGTGCCAGCAGCGACCCGGGACAGGGGTTAAGGGAGACCCAGTACTTC.

V usage is TRBV28 and J usage is TRBJ2-7; D remains ambiguous. V was shortened by 6 bases and J by 4 bases, with 13 bases between the two germline ends. The CDR3 totals 13 residues. Per germline, CDR1 MDHEN and CDR2 SYDVKM. The CDR3 here is CASSPPGRYEQYF. DNA of the CDR3: TGTGCCAGCAGCCCTCCCGGAAGGTACGAGCAGTACTTC.

This clone was picked up one time. V gene TRBV7-6 combines with J gene TRBJ1-2; D is possibly TRBD1 (5 bases). Germline CDR1 is SGHVS and CDR2 is FNYEAQ. The CDR3 covers 17 residues. Trimming pared 5 bases from V and 1 base from J, leaving 20 bases between. The CDR3 DNA reads TGTGCCAGCAGCCCCTCTGTCCTGACAGCCCATAACTATGGCTACACCTTC. Encoded protein: CASSPSVLTAHNYGYTF.

The V call is TRBV6-5, the J call TRBJ2-7; TRBD1 matches at 7 bases. Trimming cost V 1 base and J 3 bases; bases outside gene matches: 6. Per the germline V gene, CDR1 is MNHEY and CDR2 is SVGAGI. The CDR3 runs 15 residues. The CDR3: CASSYFANRGYEQYF. For the CDR3, the DNA is TGTGCCAGCAGTTACTTCGCGAACAGGGGCTACGAGCAGTACTTC.

The chain uses TRBV7-7 and TRBJ1-6, with a tentative D call TRBD1 (6 bases). Germline CDR1 reads SSHAT; CDR2 reads FNYEAQ (reference sequence). Trimming left V 8 bases short and J 10 bases short, with 21 bases between. This CDR3 has 15 residues. CDR3 protein: CASQPLGGPGSPLHF. The CDR3 DNA is TGTGCCAGCCAACCGCTCGGGGGGCCGGGGTCACCCCTCCACTTT.

V and J are TRBV27 and TRBJ2-1; D is ambiguous. Trimming removed 0 bases at V and 5 bases at J, with 8 bases between. Germline loops: CDR1 MNHEY, CDR2 SMNVEV (reference sequence). CDR3 size: 14 residues. As DNA, the CDR3 is TGTGCCAGCAGTTTATCTTTTATAAACAATGAGCAGTTCTTC. It translates to CASSLSFINNEQFF.

The genes are TRBV7-8 and TRBJ2-7; TRBD1 matches at 9 bases. Germline lookup yields CDR1 SGHVS and CDR2 FQNEAQ. CDR3 length: 12 residues. V gave up 11 bases and J gave up 1 base; unmatched junction bases: 3. CDR3 DNA: TGTGCCTCCGGGACAGGGTCCTACGAGCAGTACTTC. It encodes CASGTGSYEQYF. The full variable domain, in which reference TRBV7-8 and TRBJ2-7 provide the parts outside the CDR3, is GAGVSQSPRYKVAKRGQDVALRCDPISGHVSLFWYQQALGQGPEFLTYFQNEAQLDKSGLPSDRFFAERPEGSVSTLKIQRTQQEDSAVYLCASGTGSYEQYFGPGTRLTVT.

The chain combines TRBV29-1 with TRBJ1-2; the D is unclear. CDR1 and CDR2 from the germline V gene are SQVTM and ANQGSEA. This CDR3 is 14 amino acids long. Trimming removed 1 base at V and 2 bases at J, with 11 bases between. The CDR3 here is CSVEGALGNYGYTF. CDR3 DNA: TGCAGCGTTGAAGGGGCCTTGGGGAACTATGGCTACACCTTC.

The chain uses TRBV9 and TRBJ1-1; a weak D match, TRBD1 (5 bases). V lost 3 bases to trimming and J lost 5 bases, with 20 bases between them. Germline CDR1 SGDLS, CDR2 YYNGEE. The CDR3 totals 16 residues. The CDR3 loop is CASSGTGGSGQTEAFF. CDR3 nucleotide sequence: TGTGCCAGCAGCGGAACTGGGGGGAGTGGACAAACTGAAGCTTTCTTT.

Only one count was recorded for this clone. The chain has TRBV29-1 and TRBJ2-7; a weak D match, TRBD1 (5 bases). The CDR3 length is 15 residues. V was clipped by 5 bases and J by 2 bases, with 19 bases between them. CDR1 and CDR2 from the germline V gene are SQVTM and ANQGSEA. DNA of the CDR3: TGCAGCGTTTATTCGCGAGTAGGGGCCACCTACGAGCAGTACTTC. This translates into CSVYSRVGATYEQYF.

As regards this clone: In the same sample, other DNA sequences code for this CDR3. The chain uses TRBV7-2 and TRBJ2-7; 7 nucleotides line up with TRBD1. Per the germline V gene, CDR1 is SGHTA and CDR2 is FQGNSA. V lost 1 base, J lost 1 base, and 1 base stayed unmatched. The CDR3 contains 14 residues. The CDR3 nucleotides read TGTGCCAGCAGCTTAGTCAGGGGGTCCTACGAGCAGTACTTC. This gives the protein CASSLVRGSYEQYF.

V is TRBV7-9 and J is TRBJ1-4; D gene uncertain. V lost 5 bases, J lost 0 bases, and 13 bases lay in between. The CDR3 loop spans 16 amino acids. CDR1 and CDR2 (germline): SEHNR, FQNEAQ (reference sequence). Here the CDR3 reads CASSPSDTATNEKLFF. The CDR3 DNA reads TGTGCCAGCAGCCCCAGCGACACTGCAACTAATGAAAAACTGTTTTTT. The full variable domain, completed using reference TRBV7-9 and TRBJ1-4, is DTGVSQNPRHKITKRGQNVTFRCDPISEHNRLYWYRQTLGQGPEFLTYFQNEAQLEKSRLLSDRFSAERPKGSFSTLEIQRTEQGDSAMYLCASSPSDTATNEKLFFGSGTQLSVL.

This sequence joins TRBV5-8 and TRBJ1-5; TRBD1 agrees at 7 bases. V trimming: 4 bases; J trimming: 2 bases; junction bases outside the gene matches: 3. In germline, CDR1 is SGHTS, CDR2 YDEGEE. The CDR3 is 14 residues long. The CDR3 sequence is CASSIGTGNQPQHF. The DNA of the CDR3 is TGTGCCAGCAGCATAGGGACAGGCAATCAGCCCCAGCATTTT. Full variable domain (remainder filled in from reference TRBV5-8 and TRBJ1-5): EAGVTQSPTHLIKTRGQQATLRCSPISGHTSVYWYQQALGLGLQFLLWYDEGEERNRGNFPPRFSGRQFPNYSSELNVNALELEDSALYLCASSIGTGNQPQHFGDGTRLSIL.

The rearrangement links TRBV14 to TRBJ2-1; possibly TRBD2 for D (6 bases). In germline, CDR1 is SGHDN, CDR2 FVKESK. Trimming cost V 0 bases and J 9 bases, with 21 bases left between them. This CDR3 is 17 amino acids long. CDR3 amino acids: CASSQDVGRGDGSEQFF. Written as DNA, the CDR3 is TGTGCCAGCAGCCAAGATGTGGGACGGGGAGACGGGAGTGAGCAGTTCTTC.

The V gene is TRBV5-6, the J gene TRBJ2-7; no firm D call. The CDR3 loop spans 13 amino acids. CDR1 and CDR2 (germline): SGHDT, YYEEEE. The V end lost 4 bases, the J end lost 1 base, and 9 bases lay between the germline ends. The CDR3 spells CASSLYLSYEQYF. CDR3 nucleotide sequence: TGTGCCAGCAGCCTCTATTTGTCCTACGAGCAGTACTTC.

The gene calls are TRBV4-3 and TRBJ2-7; no clear D. Trimming pared 0 bases from V and 3 bases from J, leaving 15 bases between. Germline CDR1 reads LGHNA; CDR2 reads YSLEER. The CDR3 is made up of 16 amino acids. CDR3 DNA: TGCGCCAGCAGCCAAGATAGTTCTAGTCGTAACTACGAGCAGTACTTC. Translating gives CASSQDSSSRNYEQYF.

The genes are TRBV29-1 and TRBJ2-5; tentative D call: TRBD2 (6 bases). V was pared by 3 bases and J by 1 base, with 9 bases between. Per germline, CDR1 SQVTM and CDR2 ANQGSEA. This CDR3 spans 13 amino acids. CDR3: CSVEGLAQETQYF. CDR3 nucleotide sequence: TGCAGCGTTGAGGGACTGGCCCAAGAGACCCAGTACTTC.

The chain couples TRBV5-1 to TRBJ2-7, with 10 nucleotides matching TRBD2. The junction had 3 bases not matched to a gene; V was cut back by 0 bases and J by 0 bases. The CDR3 has 16 residues. Germline V lookup: CDR1 SGHRS, CDR2 YFSETQ. The CDR3 coding sequence is TGCGCCAGCAGCTTGGGACTAGCGGGTAGCTCCTACGAGCAGTACTTC. Protein product: CASSLGLAGSSYEQYF.

The chain has TRBV6-6 and TRBJ2-1; D is ambiguous. This CDR3 has 13 residues. Germline-derived CDR1 and CDR2 are MNHNY and SVGAGI (reference sequence). Trimming shortened V by 5 bases and J by 7 bases, and 12 bases separated the two germline ends. This chain's CDR3 is CASSQGRANEQFF. The CDR3 DNA reads as TGTGCCAGCAGTCAAGGACGGGCAAATGAGCAGTTCTTC.